This T cell receptor beta chain stems from a study of shared T cell receptors in the human thymus. Using immunoSEQ multiplex PCR, the repertoire was profiled, and TCRdb retains in-frame clones only, with some absent. The table includes approximately 490,000 clones, around 78% detected once. CDR3 length: 14 residues. Germline V gives CDR1 MNHEY, CDR2 SMNVEV (reference sequence). V lost 5 bases, J lost 1 base, and 4 bases stayed unmatched. Another study also made use of these data, one on human thymus T cells. From that report: Resections that were taken during corrective heart surgery supplied the thymus tissue.

The chain employs TRBV27 and TRBJ2-5, with TRBD1 matching 7 bases. Sequences were obtained from thymocytes. The source of this sequence is a boy younger than two with a congenital heart defect. CDR3 protein: CASSPDRAQETQYF. CDR3 DNA: TGTGCCAGCAGTCCCGACAGGGCCCAAGAGACCCAGTACTTC.